These 15 T cell receptor beta chains came from one sample sequenced in a study of blood T cell repertoires in COVID-19. The table came from immunoSEQ multiplex PCR; TCRdb's copy has only in-frame clones and leaves some out. Among fewer than 400,000 clones listed, around 84% were seen once. Sequencing used peripheral blood. All receptors come from a human donor in a cohort sampled during active COVID-19.

This clone was observed a few times. V usage is TRBV2 and J usage is TRBJ2-5; TRBD2 is a possible D gene (6 bases). V was clipped by 6 bases and J by 1 base, with 12 bases between them. Germline lookup yields CDR1 SNHLY and CDR2 FYNNEI. The CDR3 totals 14 residues. CDR3 nucleotides: TGTGCCAGCAGCGACGCGGGACCCCAAGAGACCCAGTACTTC. Protein product: CASSDAGPQETQYF.

Details on this clone: An end of the junction does not agree with germline; a read error may underlie this. The rearrangement joins TRBV7-6 to TRBJ2-2, with TRBD1 identical over 9 bases. This CDR3 has 16 amino acids. Germline CDR1 is SGHVS and CDR2 is FNYEAQ. CDR3 protein: CASSLAPGTGSGELFF. In DNA, the CDR3 is TGTGCCAGCAGCCTAGCCCCAGGGACAGGGTCCGGGGAGCTGTTTTTT.

The chain couples TRBV18 to TRBJ2-1; 11 bases fit TRBD2. With V trimmed by 5 bases and J by 6 bases, 9 bases remained unmatched. Germline CDR1 is KGHSH and CDR2 is LQKENI. The CDR3 totals 16 residues. This CDR3 is CASSRPSGGLINEQFF. CDR3 in DNA: TGTGCCAGCTCAAGGCCTAGCGGGGGGTTGATCAATGAGCAGTTCTTC.

The CDR3 DNA reads TGTGCCAGCAGCTTGGTGCTTGGGACAGGGGGTCTCGGCGAGCAGTACTTC. Its translation is CASSLVLGTGGLGEQYF. The genes are TRBV5-6 and TRBJ2-7; 11 bases align to TRBD1. CDR3 length: 17 residues. Germline V gene sequence: CDR1 SGHDT, CDR2 YYEEEE. Trimming removed 0 bases from V and 6 bases from J; junction bases left unmatched: 11.

This sequence joins TRBV7-3 and TRBJ2-3; a weak D match, TRBD1 (6 bases). Germline V gene sequence: CDR1 SGHTA, CDR2 FQGTGA. V shed 5 bases and J shed 5 bases, with 11 bases lying between them. This CDR3 is built from 13 residues. The CDR3 protein is CASSQAGEDTQYF. The CDR3 DNA follows: TGTGCCAGCAGCCAAGCAGGGGAAGATACGCAGTATTTT.

The rearrangement joins TRBV5-1 to TRBJ2-3; TRBD2 is a possible D gene (5 bases). Deletions cut 4 bases from V and 6 bases from J, with 15 bases between. The CDR3 is made up of 14 amino acids. Germline assignment: CDR1 SGHRS and CDR2 YFSETQ. The CDR3 DNA sequence: TGCGCCAGCAGCATGGCATGGGCGGGTGATACGCAGTATTTT. This gives the protein CASSMAWAGDTQYF.

The chain couples TRBV9 to TRBJ2-3; D is possibly TRBD1 (5 bases). The V end was cut by 4 bases, the J end by 3 bases, with 15 bases between. Germline V gene lookup returns CDR1 SGDLS and CDR2 YYNGEE. The CDR3 extends over 15 amino acids. In DNA, the CDR3 is TGTGCCAGCAGCCCGCGGACAAAAGCGACAGATACGCAGTATTTT. Translation: CASSPRTKATDTQYF.

A few counts support this clone. CDR3 sequence: CASSIADPGHVSSPLHF. DNA for the CDR3: TGTGCCAGTAGTATAGCGGATCCGGGACACGTAAGTTCACCCCTCCACTTT. This chain joins TRBV19 and TRBJ1-6, with D possibly matching TRBD1 (6 bases). The V gene's germline CDR1 is LNHDA and CDR2 SQIVND (reference sequence). Between the trimmed V and J ends, which lost 1 base and 9 bases, there was a span of 19 bases. CDR3 length equals 17 residues.

The chain employs TRBV30 and TRBJ1-2; D may be TRBD1 (5 bases). Germline V gene data show CDR1 as GTSNPN and CDR2 as SVGIG (reference sequence). There are 13 residues in the CDR3. The V end lost 0 bases, the J end lost 6 bases, and 11 bases lay between the germline ends. For the CDR3, the DNA is TGTGCCTGGAGTGTTCAGGGCACTAATGGCTACACCTTC. Residues: CAWSVQGTNGYTF.

In DNA, the CDR3 is TGTGCCAGTAGTATTGGGACTACGGGAAATTCACCCCTCCACTTT. Protein: CASSIGTTGNSPLHF. V is TRBV19 and J is TRBJ1-6; D is possibly TRBD1 (5 bases). The CDR3 contains 15 residues. V dropped 3 bases and J dropped 7 bases, with 13 bases sitting between them. Germline V CDR1 and CDR2: LNHDA, SQIVND (reference sequence).

In this sample, this clone turned up once. The chain combines TRBV5-1 with TRBJ2-2; maybe TRBD2 (5 bases). Trimming cost V 4 bases and J 4 bases, with 14 bases left between them. CDR1 is SGHRS, CDR2 YFSETQ, per germline. CDR3 length: 15 residues. This chain's CDR3 is CASSIALGGTGELFF. CDR3 DNA sequence: TGCGCCAGCAGCATAGCCCTTGGAGGCACCGGGGAGCTGTTTTTT. The entire variable domain, with the rest obtained from reference TRBV5-1 and TRBJ2-2, is as follows: KAGVTQTPRYLIKTRGQQVTLSCSPISGHRSVSWYQQTPGQGLQFLFEYFSETQRNKGNFPGRFSGRQFSNSRSEMNVSTLELGDSALYLCASSIALGGTGELFFGEGSRLTVL.

The chain has TRBV7-2 and TRBJ2-5; 8 bases agree with TRBD2. CDR1 is SGHTA and CDR2 is FQGNSA in the germline V gene. Germline trimming cut 5 bases from V and 4 bases from J; bases unmatched to any gene: 12. CDR3 length: 16 amino acids. The CDR3 DNA reads as TGTGCCAGCAGCCCCGACAGCTCGGGGGGGCGAGAGACCCAGTACTTC. It yields the protein CASSPDSSGGRETQYF. The variable domain in full, with the rest retrieved from reference TRBV7-2 and TRBJ2-5, is GAGVSQSPSNKVTEKGKDVELRCDPISGHTALYWYRQSLGQGLEFLIYFQGNSAPDKSGLPSDRFSAERTGGSVSTLTIQRTQQEDSAVYLCASSPDSSGGRETQYFGPGTRLLVL.

The rearrangement uses TRBV5-1 and TRBJ2-3; 10 nucleotides agree with TRBD2. The CDR3 contains 16 residues. Trimming took 4 bases from V and 3 from J; bases not matched to a gene: 8. Germline V gives CDR1 SGHRS, CDR2 YFSETQ. As DNA, the CDR3 is TGCGCCAGCAGCCCGCCGCTAGCGGGAGCAACAGATACGCAGTATTTT. Translating gives CASSPPLAGATDTQYF.

The rearrangement links TRBV2 to TRBJ2-7; the D gene is possibly TRBD2 (5 bases). Germline values: CDR1 SNHLY, CDR2 FYNNEI. CDR3 length: 12 residues. The ends were cut back, 2 bases at V and 5 bases at J, with 7 bases in the middle. CDR3 loop: CASSELRDEQYF. The DNA for the CDR3 is TGTGCCAGCAGTGAACTGCGGGACGAGCAGTACTTC.

V usage is TRBV28 and J usage is TRBJ1-1; unclear D gene. The CDR3 covers 13 residues. With 5 bases removed from V and 10 bases from J, the gap between germline ends came to 17 bases. Germline CDR1 reads MDHEN; CDR2 reads SYDVKM. CDR3 amino acids: CASSAPDYALAFF. The DNA of the CDR3 is TGTGCCAGCAGTGCACCGGACTACGCTTTAGCTTTCTTT.